This T cell receptor beta chain was found in a study of type 1 and type 2 diabetes patients (dated by TCRdb to about 2016). A note on the overall study: Eight or nine type 1 diabetes patients, a few type 2 diabetes patients and 6 or 7 nondiabetic controls, all recruited in China, made up the cohort. Across the study, CD4+ and CD8+ T cells were positively selected from PBMCs using CD4 or CD8 MicroBeads on MACS columns. A total of approximately 20,000,000 paired-end reads was generated across the whole study. In the study, high-throughput sequencing was used to profile TCRbeta repertoires so that type 1 diabetes, type 2 diabetes and nondiabetic individuals could be compared. Type 2 diabetes patients were included as a disease comparison group for the type 1 diabetes patients. Similar V gene usage was observed when approximately 20-cycle and 25-cycle amplification were compared, suggesting similar primer efficiencies and random PCR bias. The TCRbeta libraries underwent paired-end sequencing on Illumina HiSeq 2000 or MiSeq instruments. Overall study results and their limits: In both CD4+ and CD8+ T cells, type 2 diabetes repertoires were highly diverse and significantly more diverse than type 1 diabetes repertoires. Highly correlated V and J gene usage patterns were observed for type 2 diabetes and control samples, with an average of roughly 0.97 between samples. Age and gender were not matched between study groups, possibly biasing interpretation. Type 2 diabetes patients had few highly-expanded CD4+ clones, median one, accounting for a median approximately 3.8% of reads. Since just a limited number of T2D and control samples were sequenced, some T1D-only HECs might also appear in more T2D or control samples.

All diabetic patients met standard classification criteria for type 1 or type 2 diabetes, with glucose and C-peptide assessed by WHO-recommended methods. Donors were excluded if they had other autoimmune diseases or infections within the previous four weeks. A roughly 9.8-milliliter sample of peripheral blood was drawn from every participant. LymphoPrep density separation was used to isolate PBMCs. Taken from the germline V gene, the CDR1 and CDR2 loops are MGHDK and SYGVNS. Inclusive of the bounding cysteine and phenylalanine, the CDR3 is 13 residues long. The DNA shown is the 39-base CDR3, in frame from base 1. V is shortened by 2 bases, J by 1 base, and the region joining them spans 5 bases. Instrument used: Illumina MiSeq. For TCRbeta CDR3 amplification, the template was genomic DNA taken from the sorted T cell subsets. The TCRbeta CDR3 region was amplified by multiplex PCR using 30 forward and 13 reverse primers. PCR products were purified with AMPure XP beads, then indices and adaptors were added in a second roughly 23-cycle PCR. Before sequencing, libraries were gel-purified with the QIAquick Gel Extraction Kit. As for how the authors treated the data: Paired-end reads were merged using FLASH and were aligned with IgBLAST to IMGT V, D and J germline references. Reads with less than 70% alignment identity to germline references were removed, leaving more than 8.5 million reads across the study. CDR3 boundaries, reading frame and productivity were assigned following IMGT definitions. Highly-expanded clones were defined as clones making up 1% or more of reads, and normalized Shannon entropy was used to measure diversity. Unpaired two-tailed t-tests were used to test for differences in Shannon entropy between groups. In TCRdb, the public reads were trimmed at Q25 with fastp and aligned with MiXCR, with productive beta chains retained. Rows merge per CDR3 protein into single entries with the most common DNA and genes. The V and J calls follow TCRdb's processing rather than the paper's. In all, the sample holds about 250,000 distinct CDR3 sequences, and around 50% of those were seen once. Roughly 13% of the sample belongs to the ten largest clones.

This clonotype was observed many times. What this receptor recognizes is not known. It has no much larger one-base neighbor in the sample; base qualities were not kept. The sequenced sample consisted of peripheral blood mononuclear cells (PBMCs). The V and J segments used are TRBV25-1 and TRBJ1-1; no D gene call is confident. The receptor was isolated from a man aged 18 to 30 with type 2 diabetes. The DNA sequence is TGTGCCAGCAGTGAAATCGCGAACACTGAAGCTTTCTTT. This codes for CASSEIANTEAFF.